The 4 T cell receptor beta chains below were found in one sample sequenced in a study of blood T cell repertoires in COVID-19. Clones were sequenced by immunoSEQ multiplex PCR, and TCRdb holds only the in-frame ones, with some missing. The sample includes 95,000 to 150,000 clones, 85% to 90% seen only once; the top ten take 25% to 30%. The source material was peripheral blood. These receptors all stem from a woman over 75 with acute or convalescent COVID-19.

The CDR3 region has the DNA TGTGCCAGCAGTTCCCCAGGGTTGGGTCAGCCCCAGCATTTT. Protein: CASSSPGLGQPQHF. The gene calls are TRBV28 and TRBJ1-5; the D gene is possibly TRBD1 (5 bases). Germline V gives CDR1 MDHEN, CDR2 SYDVKM. V lost 4 bases to trimming and J lost 6 bases, with 13 bases between them. The CDR3 runs to 14 residues.

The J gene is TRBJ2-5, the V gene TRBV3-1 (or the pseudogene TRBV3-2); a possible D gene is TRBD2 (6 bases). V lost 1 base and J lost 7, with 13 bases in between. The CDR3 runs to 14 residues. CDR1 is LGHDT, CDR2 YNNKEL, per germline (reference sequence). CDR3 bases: TGTGCCAGCAGCCAAGGCGTGGGACTGGGGACCCAGTACTTC. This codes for CASSQGVGLGTQYF.

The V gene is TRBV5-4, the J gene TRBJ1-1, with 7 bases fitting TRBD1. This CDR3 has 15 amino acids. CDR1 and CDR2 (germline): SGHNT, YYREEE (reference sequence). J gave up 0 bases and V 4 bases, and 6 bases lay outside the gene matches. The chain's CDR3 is CASSAGTDMNTEAFF. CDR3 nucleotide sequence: TGTGCCAGCAGCGCCGGGACAGATATGAACACTGAAGCTTTCTTT.

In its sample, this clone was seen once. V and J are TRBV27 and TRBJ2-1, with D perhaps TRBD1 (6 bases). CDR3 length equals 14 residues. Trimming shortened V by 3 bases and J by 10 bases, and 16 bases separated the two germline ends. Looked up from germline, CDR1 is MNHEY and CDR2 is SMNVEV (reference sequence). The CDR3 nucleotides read TGTGCCAGCAGTTTGAACAGGGTACGGGGAGAGCAGTTCTTC. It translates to CASSLNRVRGEQFF.